What follows describes a single T cell receptor beta chain. The antigen is not known. The record originates from a study of blood T cells in healthy people across ages. Using a J-beta primer mix together with a sample-barcoded 5' primer, a second PCR was run for about 6 to 12 cycles. TCRdb redid the calling of the 5' RACE reads with MiXCR, one entry per CDR3 protein. The table shows hundreds of thousands of distinct CDR3 sequences, with about 53% occurring only once. A minimum of 7 million PBMCs was isolated per sample. The trim removed 6 bases at V and 4 bases at J, leaving 11 bases unmatched. There are 16 residues in the CDR3. CDR1 is SGHTA and CDR2 is FQGNSA in the germline V gene. The study's findings and limits: Higher diversity, along with more naive CD4+ cells, distinguished long-lived donors from aged donors.

The clonotype originates from a man aged 80 or over in good health. The sequencing sample was made of blood. This sequence joins TRBV7-2 and TRBJ2-7; TRBD2 aligns across 11 bases. CDR3 sequence: CASSHTSGRGGYEQYF. CDR3 in DNA: TGTGCCAGCAGTCATACTAGCGGGAGAGGGGGGTACGAGCAGTACTTC.